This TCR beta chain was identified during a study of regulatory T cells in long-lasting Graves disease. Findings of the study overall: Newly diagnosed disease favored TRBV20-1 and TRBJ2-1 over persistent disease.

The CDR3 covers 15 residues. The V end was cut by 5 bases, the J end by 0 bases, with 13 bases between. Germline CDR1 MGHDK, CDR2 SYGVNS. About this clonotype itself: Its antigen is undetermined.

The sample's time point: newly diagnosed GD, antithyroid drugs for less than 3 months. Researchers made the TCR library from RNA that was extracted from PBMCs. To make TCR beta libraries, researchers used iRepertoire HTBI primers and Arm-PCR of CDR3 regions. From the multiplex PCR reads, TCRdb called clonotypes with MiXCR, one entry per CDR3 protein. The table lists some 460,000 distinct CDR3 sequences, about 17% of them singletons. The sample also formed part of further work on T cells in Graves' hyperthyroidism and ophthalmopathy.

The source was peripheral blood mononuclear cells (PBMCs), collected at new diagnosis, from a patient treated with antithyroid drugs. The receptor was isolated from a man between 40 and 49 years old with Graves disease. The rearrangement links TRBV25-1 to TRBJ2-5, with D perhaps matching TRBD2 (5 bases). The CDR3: CASSSRDWYQETQYF. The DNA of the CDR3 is TGTGCCAGCAGTAGCCGGGATTGGTACCAAGAGACCCAGTACTTC.